The 9 T cell receptor beta chains presented below share a single source sample, sequenced in a study of T-cell reconstitution after alpha-beta-depleted transplantation in children. Unique molecular identifiers were used to barcode this TCRbeta library. TCRdb analysed the PCR reads with MiXCR anew, one entry per CDR3 protein. The table lists hundreds of thousands of distinct CDR3 sequences, around 17% of them singletons, with approximately 1% in the top ten. Sequences were derived from PBMCs from the stem cell graft donor, sampled from the stem cell graft. Receptor source: a human donor who donated a stem cell graft to a child with acute myeloid leukemia.

The chain couples TRBV14 to TRBJ2-1; D not certain. The length of the CDR3 is 12 residues. The V end lost 4 bases, the J end lost 8 bases, and 9 bases lay between the germline ends. Germline V lookup: CDR1 SGHDN, CDR2 FVKESK. CDR3 sequence: CASSRRTYEQFF. In DNA form, the CDR3 reads TGTGCCAGCAGCCGCCGGACCTATGAGCAGTTCTTC.

The V call is TRBV4-2, the J call TRBJ2-3; TRBD2 might be the D (7 bases). CDR3 length: 14 residues. Trimming took 3 bases from V and 5 from J, leaving 12 bases between them. In germline, CDR1 is LGHNA, CDR2 YNFKEQ. The CDR3 sequence: CASSQGGGQDTQYF. In DNA form, the CDR3 reads TGTGCCAGCAGCCAGGGGGGGGGGCAAGATACGCAGTATTTT.

Many counts were recorded for this clonotype. The chain joins TRBV4-3 to TRBJ2-2; unclear D gene. Trimming removed 5 bases at V and 1 base at J, with 5 bases between. The CDR3 has 13 residues. Germline CDR1 reads LGHNA; CDR2 reads YSLEER. CDR3 DNA sequence: TGCGCCAGCAGCGATAGGAACACCGGGGAGCTGTTTTTT. It encodes CASSDRNTGELFF.

This clonotype was seen more than once but under ten times. The gene calls are TRBV7-2 and TRBJ1-5; D is undetermined. V was clipped by 2 bases and J by 7 bases, with 6 bases between them. There are 12 residues in the CDR3. The germline CDR1 and CDR2 sequences are SGHTA and FQGNSA. CDR3: CASSLSRQPQHF. The CDR3 DNA follows: TGTGCCAGCAGCTTATCTAGGCAGCCCCAGCATTTT.

This clonotype occurred a few times. V is TRBV4-1 and J is TRBJ2-1; 8 nucleotides line up with TRBD1. Per the germline V gene, CDR1 is MGHRA and CDR2 is YSYEKL. The CDR3 sequence is 14 residues long. The V segment lost 1 base and the J segment 4 bases; nucleotides outside the gene matches: 0. The CDR3 loop reads CASSQGTGYNEQFF. Here the CDR3 DNA reads TGCGCCAGCAGCCAAGGGACAGGGTACAATGAGCAGTTCTTC.

This chain links TRBV7-9 with TRBJ2-7; 7 bases line up with TRBD2. The CDR3 totals 13 residues. CDR1 SEHNR and CDR2 FQNEAQ come from the germline V gene (reference sequence). V trimming: 5 bases; J trimming: 5 bases; junction bases outside the gene matches: 6. In nucleotides, the CDR3 is TGTGCCAGCAGCCCTAGACTAGCCGACGAGCAGTACGTC. Translating it yields CASSPRLADEQYV.

This clonotype has a count of ten or more. The CDR3 protein is CSVVPSSTDTQYF. DNA for the CDR3: TGCAGCGTTGTGCCTAGCAGTACAGATACGCAGTATTTT. This chain connects TRBV29-1 to TRBJ2-3; TRBD2 might be the D (5 bases). Germline values: CDR1 SQVTM, CDR2 ANQGSEA. CDR3 length: 13 residues. Trimming left V 4 bases short and J 3 bases short, with 11 bases between.

In this sample, this clonotype turned up many times. The chain recombines TRBV9 with TRBJ2-1, with D possibly TRBD2 on 5 matching bases. This CDR3 region has 13 residues. Trimming removed 0 bases from V and 11 bases from J, with 12 bases in between. The germline gives CDR1 SGDLS, CDR2 YYNGEE. CDR3 in DNA: TGTGCCAGCAGCGTAGTAGGAGGAGTTAAGCAGTTCTTC. This encodes CASSVVGGVKQFF. The full variable domain, in which reference TRBV9 and TRBJ2-1 provide the parts outside the CDR3, is DSGVTQTPKHLITATGQRVTLRCSPRSGDLSVYWYQQSLDQGLQFLIQYYNGEERAKGNILERFSAQQFPDLHSELNLSSLELGDSALYFCASSVVGGVKQFFGPGTRLTVL.

This clonotype was counted many times. The chain is built from TRBV6-1 and TRBJ1-5; D remains unclear. V shed 4 bases and J shed 3 bases, with 7 bases lying between them. CDR3 size: 13 residues. The germline V gene encodes CDR1 MNHNS and CDR2 SASEGT. The CDR3 nucleotides are TGTGCCAGCAGTGGCTATTACAATCAGCCCCAGCATTTT. It codes for CASSGYYNQPQHF.